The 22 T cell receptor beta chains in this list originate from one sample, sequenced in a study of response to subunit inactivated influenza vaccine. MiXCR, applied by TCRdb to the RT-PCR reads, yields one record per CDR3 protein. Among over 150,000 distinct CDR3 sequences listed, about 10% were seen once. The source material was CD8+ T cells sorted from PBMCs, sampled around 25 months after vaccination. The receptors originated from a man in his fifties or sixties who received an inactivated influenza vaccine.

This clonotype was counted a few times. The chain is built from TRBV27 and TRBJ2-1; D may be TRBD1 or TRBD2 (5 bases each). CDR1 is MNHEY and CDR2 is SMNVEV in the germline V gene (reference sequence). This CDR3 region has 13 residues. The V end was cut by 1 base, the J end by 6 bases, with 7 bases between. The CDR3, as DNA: TGTGCCAGCAGTTTATTGGGACCCAATGAGCAGTTCTTC. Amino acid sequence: CASSLLGPNEQFF.

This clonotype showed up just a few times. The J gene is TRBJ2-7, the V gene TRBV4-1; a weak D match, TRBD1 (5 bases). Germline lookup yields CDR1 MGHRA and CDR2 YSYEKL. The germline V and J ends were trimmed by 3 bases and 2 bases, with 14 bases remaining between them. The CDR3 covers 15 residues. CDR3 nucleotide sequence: TGCGCCAGCAGCCATAGAGACAGAAGCACCTACGAGCAGTACTTC. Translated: CASSHRDRSTYEQYF.

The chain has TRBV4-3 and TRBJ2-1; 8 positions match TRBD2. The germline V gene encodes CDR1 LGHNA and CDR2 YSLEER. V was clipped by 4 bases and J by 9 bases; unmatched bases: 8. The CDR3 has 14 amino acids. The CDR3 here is CASSPGRAEFEQFF. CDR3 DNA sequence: TGCGCCAGCAGCCCCGGGAGGGCCGAGTTTGAGCAGTTCTTC.

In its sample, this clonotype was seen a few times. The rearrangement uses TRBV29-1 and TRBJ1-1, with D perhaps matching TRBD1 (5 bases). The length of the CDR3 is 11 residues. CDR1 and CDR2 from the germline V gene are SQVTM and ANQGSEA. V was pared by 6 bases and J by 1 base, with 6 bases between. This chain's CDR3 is CSVGPNTEAFF. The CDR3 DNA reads TGCAGCGTGGGGCCGAACACTGAAGCTTTCTTT.

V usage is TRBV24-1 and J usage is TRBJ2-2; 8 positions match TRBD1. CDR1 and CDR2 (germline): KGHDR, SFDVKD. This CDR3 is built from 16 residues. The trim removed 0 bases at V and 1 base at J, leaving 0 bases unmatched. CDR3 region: CATSDLGQGNTGELFF. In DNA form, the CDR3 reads TGTGCCACCAGTGATTTGGGACAGGGGAACACCGGGGAGCTGTTTTTT.

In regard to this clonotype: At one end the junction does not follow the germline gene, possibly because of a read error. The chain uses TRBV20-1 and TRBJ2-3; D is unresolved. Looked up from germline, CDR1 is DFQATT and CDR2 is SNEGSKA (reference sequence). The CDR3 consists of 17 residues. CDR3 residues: CCASMDEPIDPRDTQYF. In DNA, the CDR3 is TGCTGTGCTTCCATGGACGAACCTATCGACCCTCGGGATACGCAGTATTTT.

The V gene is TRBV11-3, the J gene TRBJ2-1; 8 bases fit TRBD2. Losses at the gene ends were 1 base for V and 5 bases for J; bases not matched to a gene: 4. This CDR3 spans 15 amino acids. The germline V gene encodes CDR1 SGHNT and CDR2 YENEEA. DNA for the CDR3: TGTGCCAGCAGCTTAGCGGGGGGGCCCCACAATGAGCAGTTCTTC. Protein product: CASSLAGGPHNEQFF.

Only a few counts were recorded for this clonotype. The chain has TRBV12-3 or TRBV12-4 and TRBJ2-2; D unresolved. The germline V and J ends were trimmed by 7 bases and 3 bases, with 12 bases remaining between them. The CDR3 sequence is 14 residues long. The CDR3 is CASNFRSYTGELFF. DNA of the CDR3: TGTGCCAGCAACTTCAGGTCGTACACCGGGGAGCTGTTTTTT.

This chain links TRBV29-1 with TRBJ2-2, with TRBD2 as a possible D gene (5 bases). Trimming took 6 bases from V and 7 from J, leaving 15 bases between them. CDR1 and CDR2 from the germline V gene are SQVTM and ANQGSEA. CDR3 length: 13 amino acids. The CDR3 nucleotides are TGCAGCGTCGGAACAGCGGCGGGCGGGGAGCTGTTTTTT. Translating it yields CSVGTAAGGELFF.

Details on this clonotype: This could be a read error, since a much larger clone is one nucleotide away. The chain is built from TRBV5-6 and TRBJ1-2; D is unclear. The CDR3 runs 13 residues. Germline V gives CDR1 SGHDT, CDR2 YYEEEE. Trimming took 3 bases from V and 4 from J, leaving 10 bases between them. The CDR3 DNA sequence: TGTGCCAGCAGCTCCGGGATAATCTATGGCTACACCTTC. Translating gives CASSSGIIYGYTF.

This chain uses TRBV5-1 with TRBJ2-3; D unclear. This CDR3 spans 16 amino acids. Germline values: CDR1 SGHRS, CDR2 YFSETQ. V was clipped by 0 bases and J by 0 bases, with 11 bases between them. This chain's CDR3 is CASSLAFWLSTDTQYF. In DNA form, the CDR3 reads TGCGCCAGCAGCTTGGCCTTCTGGTTGAGCACAGATACGCAGTATTTT.

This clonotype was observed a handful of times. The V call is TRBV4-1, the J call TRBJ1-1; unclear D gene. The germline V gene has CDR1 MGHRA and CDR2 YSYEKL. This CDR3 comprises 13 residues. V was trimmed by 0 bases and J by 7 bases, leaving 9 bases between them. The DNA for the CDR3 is TGCGCCAGCAGCCAAGAAGGAGGGTTTGAAGCTTTCTTT. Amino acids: CASSQEGGFEAFF.

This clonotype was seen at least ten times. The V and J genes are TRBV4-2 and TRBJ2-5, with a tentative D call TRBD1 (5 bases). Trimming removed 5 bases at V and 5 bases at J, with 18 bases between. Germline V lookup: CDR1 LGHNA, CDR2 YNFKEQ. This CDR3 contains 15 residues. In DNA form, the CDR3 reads TGTGCCAGCAGCTCTCGTCAGATACACAGGGAGACCCAGTACTTC. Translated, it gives CASSSRQIHRETQYF.

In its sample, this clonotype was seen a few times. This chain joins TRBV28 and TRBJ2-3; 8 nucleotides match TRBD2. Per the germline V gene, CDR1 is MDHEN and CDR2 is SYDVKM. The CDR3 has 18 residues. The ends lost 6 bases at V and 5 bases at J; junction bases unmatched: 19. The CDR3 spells CASSYPAAAGGPRDTQYF. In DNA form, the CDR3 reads TGTGCCAGCAGCTACCCTGCTGCGGCGGGAGGCCCCCGAGATACGCAGTATTTT.

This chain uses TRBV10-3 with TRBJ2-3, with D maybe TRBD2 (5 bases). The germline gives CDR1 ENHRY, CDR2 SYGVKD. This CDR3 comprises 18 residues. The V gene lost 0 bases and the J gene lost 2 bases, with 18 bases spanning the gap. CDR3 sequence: CAISESNLLADSTDTQYF. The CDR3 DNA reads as TGTGCCATCAGTGAGTCGAATCTTCTAGCAGACTCCACAGATACGCAGTATTTT.

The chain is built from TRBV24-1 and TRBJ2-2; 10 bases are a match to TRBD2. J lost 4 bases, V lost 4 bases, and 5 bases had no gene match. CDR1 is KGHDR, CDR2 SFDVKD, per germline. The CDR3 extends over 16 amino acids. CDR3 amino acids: CATSDSGTSVTGELFF. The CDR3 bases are TGTGCCACCAGTGACTCCGGGACTAGCGTCACCGGGGAGCTGTTTTTT.

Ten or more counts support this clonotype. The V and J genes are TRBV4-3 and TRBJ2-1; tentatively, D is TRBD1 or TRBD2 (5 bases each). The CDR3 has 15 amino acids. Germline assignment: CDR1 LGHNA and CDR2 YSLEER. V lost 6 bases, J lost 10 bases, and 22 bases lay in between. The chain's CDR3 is CASRIVRDAAGEQFF. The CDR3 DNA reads TGCGCCAGCAGGATAGTAAGGGACGCCGCAGGAGAGCAGTTCTTC.

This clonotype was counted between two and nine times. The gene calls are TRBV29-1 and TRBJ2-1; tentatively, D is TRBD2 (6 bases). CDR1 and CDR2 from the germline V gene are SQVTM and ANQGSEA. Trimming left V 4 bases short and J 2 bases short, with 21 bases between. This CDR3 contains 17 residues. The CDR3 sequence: CSVGGGFGLAAYNEQFF. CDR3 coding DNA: TGCAGCGTTGGAGGAGGGTTTGGTCTAGCAGCCTACAATGAGCAGTTCTTC.

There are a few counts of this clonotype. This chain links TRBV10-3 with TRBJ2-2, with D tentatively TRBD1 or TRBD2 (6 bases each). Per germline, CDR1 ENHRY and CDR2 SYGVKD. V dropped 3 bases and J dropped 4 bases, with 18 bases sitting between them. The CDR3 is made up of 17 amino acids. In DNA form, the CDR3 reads TGTGCCATCAGTGAAGGGGGGCAGGGGAGAATCACCGGGGAGCTGTTTTTT. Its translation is CAISEGGQGRITGELFF.

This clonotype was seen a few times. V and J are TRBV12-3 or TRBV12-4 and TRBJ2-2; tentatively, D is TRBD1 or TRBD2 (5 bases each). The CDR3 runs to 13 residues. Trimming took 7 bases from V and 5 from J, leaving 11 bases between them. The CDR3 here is CASTLRGTGELFF. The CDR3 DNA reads TGTGCCAGCACCTTGAGGGGTACCGGGGAGCTGTTTTTT.

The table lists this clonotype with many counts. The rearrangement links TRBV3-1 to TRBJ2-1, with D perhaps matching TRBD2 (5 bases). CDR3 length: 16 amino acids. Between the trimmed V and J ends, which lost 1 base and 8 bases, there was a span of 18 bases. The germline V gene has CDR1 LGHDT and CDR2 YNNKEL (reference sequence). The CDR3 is CASSQGLASFLDEQFF. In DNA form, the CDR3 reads TGTGCCAGCAGCCAAGGGCTAGCCTCATTTTTGGATGAGCAGTTCTTC.

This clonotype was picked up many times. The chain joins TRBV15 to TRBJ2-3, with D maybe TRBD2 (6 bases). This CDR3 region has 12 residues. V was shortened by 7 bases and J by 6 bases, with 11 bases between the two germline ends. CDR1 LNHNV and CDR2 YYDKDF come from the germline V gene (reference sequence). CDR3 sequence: CATKDYSDTQYF. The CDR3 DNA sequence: TGTGCCACCAAGGACTATTCGGATACGCAGTATTTT.